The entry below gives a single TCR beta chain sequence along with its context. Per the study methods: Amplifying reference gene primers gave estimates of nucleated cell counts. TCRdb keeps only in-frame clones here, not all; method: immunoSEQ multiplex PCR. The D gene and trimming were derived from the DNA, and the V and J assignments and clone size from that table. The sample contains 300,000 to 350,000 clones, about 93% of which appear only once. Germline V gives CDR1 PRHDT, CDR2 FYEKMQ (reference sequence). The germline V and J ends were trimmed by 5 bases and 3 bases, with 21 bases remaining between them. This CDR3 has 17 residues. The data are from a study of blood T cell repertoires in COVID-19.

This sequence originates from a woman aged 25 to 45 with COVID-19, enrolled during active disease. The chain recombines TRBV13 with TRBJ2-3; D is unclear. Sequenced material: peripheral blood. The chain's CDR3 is CASSQQVFGRITDTQYF. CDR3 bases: TGTGCCAGCAGCCAGCAGGTTTTCGGAAGAATTACAGATACGCAGTATTTT.